This TCR beta chain is drawn from a study of OX40 agonist ivuxolimab in advanced cancers. Libraries were prepared by immunoSEQ multiplex PCR; TCRdb keeps only in-frame clonotypes and omits some of them. The repertoire holds 75,000 to 95,000 clones, with 80% to 90% as singletons. Concerning this clone: Its specificity is not known.

Findings of the study overall: Those patients achieving a partial response at 0.1-3.0 mg/kg showed among the lowest clonal expansion.

This TCR was sampled from an adult with an advanced solid tumor such as melanoma, head and neck, liver or kidney cancer. The starting material was CD4+ or CD8+ T cells sorted from blood, obtained in a trial of the OX40 agonist ivuxolimab.

CDR3 residues: CASSDPRGGTGNTGELFF. CDR3 coding DNA: TGCGCCAGCAGTGACCCAAGGGGAGGGACGGGGAACACCGGGGAGCTGTTTTTT. The chain joins TRBV10-1 to TRBJ2-2, with 7 bases that match TRBD2. The trim removed 3 bases at V and 1 base at J, leaving 11 bases unmatched. Germline assignment: CDR1 WNHNN and CDR2 SYGVQD (reference sequence). There are 18 residues in the CDR3.